These 17 T cell receptor beta chains were all obtained from the same sample, sequenced in a study of T cell responses to AZD1222 COVID-19 vaccine. Clones were sequenced by immunoSEQ multiplex PCR, and TCRdb holds only the in-frame ones, with some missing. The profile shows about 84,000 clones, 87% of them singletons. The specimen comprised peripheral blood, sampled 28 days after the second AZD1222 dose. The receptors come from an adult who received the AZD1222 COVID-19 vaccine.

The chain joins TRBV5-1 to TRBJ1-5; no reliable D call. Germline lookup yields CDR1 SGHRS and CDR2 YFSETQ. The V end lost 1 base, the J end lost 4 bases, and 12 bases lay between the germline ends. The CDR3 has 15 residues. The CDR3, as DNA: TGCGCCAGCAGCTTGATTCCGGGGTCGAATCAGCCCCAGCATTTT. This sequence encodes CASSLIPGSNQPQHF. The full variable domain, in which reference TRBV5-1 and TRBJ1-5 provide the parts outside the CDR3, is KAGVTQTPRYLIKTRGQQVTLSCSPISGHRSVSWYQQTPGQGLQFLFEYFSETQRNKGNFPGRFSGRQFSNSRSEMNVSTLELGDSALYLCASSLIPGSNQPQHFGDGTRLSIL.

The J gene is TRBJ2-7, the V gene TRBV11-2, with 10 positions matching TRBD2. The CDR3 covers 16 residues. Germline V gene data show CDR1 as SGHAT and CDR2 as FQNNGV. The junction had 2 bases not matched to a gene; V was cut back by 0 bases and J by 0 bases. DNA for the CDR3: TGTGCCAGCAGCTTAGAACTAGCGGGGCCCTCCTACGAGCAGTACTTC. It is translated as CASSLELAGPSYEQYF.

This chain connects TRBV13 to TRBJ2-5, with 10 nucleotides matching TRBD1. This CDR3 spans 21 amino acids. V lost 2 bases and J lost 2; bases outside the gene matches: 20. Germline V gives CDR1 PRHDT, CDR2 FYEKMQ (reference sequence). CDR3 loop: CASSLREWGTGELARQETQYF. CDR3 nucleotide sequence: TGTGCCAGCAGCTTAAGGGAGTGGGGGACAGGGGAACTCGCTCGGCAAGAGACCCAGTACTTC.

V usage is TRBV6-2 or TRBV6-3 and J usage is TRBJ2-7; TRBD1 matches 8 bases. The CDR3 extends over 14 amino acids. V lost 4 bases to trimming and J lost 4 bases; unmatched junction nucleotides: 6. Germline assignment: CDR1 MNHEY and CDR2 SVGEGT. CDR3 DNA: TGTGCCAGCAGTTGGGGCAGGGGGCTGTACGAGCAGTACTTC. This sequence encodes CASSWGRGLYEQYF.

The chain carries TRBV6-5 and TRBJ1-5, with a possible D match to TRBD1 (5 bases). V shed 7 bases and J shed 7 bases, with 14 bases lying between them. The germline gives CDR1 MNHEY, CDR2 SVGAGI. The CDR3 is 13 residues long. This chain's CDR3 is CASTLQRGQPQHF. As DNA, the CDR3 is TGTGCCAGCACCCTCCAACGGGGGCAGCCCCAGCATTTT.

Concerning this clone: The sample holds other DNA sequences that translate to the same CDR3. The V gene is TRBV10-3, the J gene TRBJ1-1; D gene unclear. The CDR3 has 14 amino acids. Germline V lookup: CDR1 ENHRY, CDR2 SYGVKD. Between the trimmed V and J ends, which lost 0 bases and 5 bases, there was a span of 10 bases. The CDR3 sequence: CAISESGGGTEAFF. CDR3 nucleotide sequence: TGTGCCATCAGTGAGTCGGGAGGAGGGACTGAAGCTTTCTTT.

The J gene is TRBJ1-1, the V gene TRBV15, with a possible D match to TRBD1 (5 bases). Trimming removed 3 bases at V and 7 bases at J, with 18 bases between. CDR1 and CDR2 from the germline V gene are LNHNV and YYDKDF (reference sequence). The CDR3 totals 15 residues. The CDR3 DNA follows: TGTGCCACCAGCAGGAGGGACGAGTGGGACGGTGAAGCTTTCTTT. The encoded protein is CATSRRDEWDGEAFF.

The chain couples TRBV7-2 to TRBJ2-7; either TRBD1 or TRBD2 may fit D (5 bases each). CDR1 and CDR2 from the germline V gene are SGHTA and FQGNSA. V dropped 1 base and J dropped 2 bases, with 15 bases sitting between them. CDR3 length: 16 residues. CDR3 protein: CASSLEGSGTPYEQYF. CDR3 nucleotides: TGTGCCAGCAGCTTAGAAGGGTCAGGGACCCCCTACGAGCAGTACTTC. Complete variable domain (other parts from reference TRBV7-2 and TRBJ2-7): GAGVSQSPSNKVTEKGKDVELRCDPISGHTALYWYRQSLGQGLEFLIYFQGNSAPDKSGLPSDRFSAERTGGSVSTLTIQRTQQEDSAVYLCASSLEGSGTPYEQYFGPGTRLTVT.

This clone was seen once. The genes are TRBV11-3 and TRBJ2-7; D could derive from TRBD1 or TRBD2 (6 bases each). V lost 1 base, J lost 3 bases, and 13 bases lay in between. The CDR3 is made up of 15 amino acids. Germline V gives CDR1 SGHNT, CDR2 YENEEA. In nucleotides, the CDR3 is TGTGCCAGCAGCTTAGGGGGGGCGGAGCGCTACGAGCAGTACTTC. Amino acids: CASSLGGAERYEQYF.

This clone appeared a single time. V and J are TRBV10-2 and TRBJ1-5; weak D call: TRBD1 (5 bases). V dropped 0 bases and J dropped 1 base, with 13 bases sitting between them. This CDR3 contains 17 residues. CDR1 and CDR2 from the germline V gene are WSHSY and SAAADI. This CDR3 reads CASSESRGGRSNQPQHF. In nucleotides, the CDR3 is TGCGCCAGCAGTGAGTCGAGGGGCGGGCGGAGCAATCAGCCCCAGCATTTT.

This clone is a singleton in its sample. J is TRBJ2-7 and V is TRBV4-1; 7 bases map to TRBD1. V lost 4 bases and J lost 6; bases outside the gene matches: 12. In germline, CDR1 is MGHRA, CDR2 YSYEKL. The CDR3 is 15 residues long. The CDR3 is CASSPLTGQLGEQYF. The CDR3 DNA is TGCGCCAGCAGCCCCTTGACAGGGCAGCTCGGCGAGCAGTACTTC.

The CDR3 nucleotides are TGTGCCAGTAGGCGAGACAGTTGGGATGAGCAGTTCTTC. Its translation is CASRRDSWDEQFF. The V and J genes are TRBV19 and TRBJ2-1; D is perhaps TRBD1 (5 bases). V lost 6 bases and J 8 bases, leaving 14 bases between the germline ends. From germline, CDR1 is LNHDA and CDR2 SQIVND (reference sequence). This CDR3 spans 13 amino acids.

J is TRBJ2-1 and V is TRBV7-9, with TRBD1 matching 9 bases. CDR1 is SEHNR, CDR2 FQNEAQ, per germline (reference sequence). This CDR3 has 14 residues. Trimming cost V 10 bases and J 4 bases; bases outside gene matches: 8. The CDR3 DNA sequence: TGTGCCATGCCGTCCGGGACAGGGTACAATGAGCAGTTCTTC. As protein: CAMPSGTGYNEQFF. The full variable domain, its missing parts supplied by reference TRBV7-9 and TRBJ2-1, is DTGVSQNPRHKITKRGQNVTFRCDPISEHNRLYWYRQTLGQGPEFLTYFQNEAQLEKSRLLSDRFSAERPKGSFSTLEIQRTEQGDSAMYLCAMPSGTGYNEQFFGPGTRLTVL.

The V and J genes are TRBV12-3 or TRBV12-4 and TRBJ1-6; the D is unclear. V shed 2 bases and J shed 7 bases, with 0 bases lying between them. The CDR3 consists of 11 residues. In DNA form, the CDR3 reads TGTGCCAGCAGTTTAAATTCACCCCTCCACTTT. Protein product: CASSLNSPLHF.

This chain connects TRBV4-1 to TRBJ2-7; weak D call: TRBD1 (6 bases). The CDR3 consists of 15 residues. From germline, CDR1 is MGHRA and CDR2 YSYEKL. V was clipped by 1 base and J by 1 base, with 11 bases between them. This CDR3 reads CASSQGEGTSYEQYF. The CDR3 nucleotides read TGCGCCAGCAGCCAAGGGGAAGGGACATCCTACGAGCAGTACTTC.

This chain links TRBV5-6 with TRBJ1-2; the D gene is possibly TRBD1 (5 bases). Germline V gives CDR1 SGHDT, CDR2 YYEEEE. The CDR3 has 14 residues. V was cut by 1 base and J by 3 bases, with 10 bases left in between. The DNA for the CDR3 is TGTGCCAGCAGCTTGCAGGGAGAGGACTATGGCTACACCTTC. This gives the protein CASSLQGEDYGYTF.

The V and J genes are TRBV28 and TRBJ1-5; D gene uncertain. The germline V gene has CDR1 MDHEN and CDR2 SYDVKM. V dropped 6 bases and J dropped 9 bases, with 12 bases sitting between them. This CDR3 region has 12 residues. In nucleotides, the CDR3 is TGTGCCAGCAGCACTTTGGAGGGGCCCCAGCATTTT. Its translation: CASSTLEGPQHF. The complete variable domain, with remaining parts taken from reference TRBV28 and TRBJ1-5, reads DVKVTQSSRYLVKRTGEKVFLECVQDMDHENMFWYRQDPGLGLRLIYFSYDVKMKEKGDIPEGYSVSREKKERFSLILESASTNQTSMYLCASSTLEGPQHFGDGTRLSIL.